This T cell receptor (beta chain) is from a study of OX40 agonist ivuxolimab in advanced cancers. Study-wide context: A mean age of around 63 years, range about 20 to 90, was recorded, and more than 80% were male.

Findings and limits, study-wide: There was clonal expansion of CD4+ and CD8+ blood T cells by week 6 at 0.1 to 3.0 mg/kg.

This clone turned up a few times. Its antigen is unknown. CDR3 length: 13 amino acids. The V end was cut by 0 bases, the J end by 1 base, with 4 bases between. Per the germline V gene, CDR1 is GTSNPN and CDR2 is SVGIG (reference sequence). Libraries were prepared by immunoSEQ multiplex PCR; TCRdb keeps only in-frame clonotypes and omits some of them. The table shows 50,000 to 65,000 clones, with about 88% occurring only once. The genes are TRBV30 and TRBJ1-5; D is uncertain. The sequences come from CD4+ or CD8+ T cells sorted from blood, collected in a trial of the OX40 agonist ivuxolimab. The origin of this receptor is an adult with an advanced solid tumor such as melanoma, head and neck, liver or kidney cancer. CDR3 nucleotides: TGTGCCTGGAGTGTAGGAAGCAATCAGCCCCAGCATTTT. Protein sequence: CAWSVGSNQPQHF.